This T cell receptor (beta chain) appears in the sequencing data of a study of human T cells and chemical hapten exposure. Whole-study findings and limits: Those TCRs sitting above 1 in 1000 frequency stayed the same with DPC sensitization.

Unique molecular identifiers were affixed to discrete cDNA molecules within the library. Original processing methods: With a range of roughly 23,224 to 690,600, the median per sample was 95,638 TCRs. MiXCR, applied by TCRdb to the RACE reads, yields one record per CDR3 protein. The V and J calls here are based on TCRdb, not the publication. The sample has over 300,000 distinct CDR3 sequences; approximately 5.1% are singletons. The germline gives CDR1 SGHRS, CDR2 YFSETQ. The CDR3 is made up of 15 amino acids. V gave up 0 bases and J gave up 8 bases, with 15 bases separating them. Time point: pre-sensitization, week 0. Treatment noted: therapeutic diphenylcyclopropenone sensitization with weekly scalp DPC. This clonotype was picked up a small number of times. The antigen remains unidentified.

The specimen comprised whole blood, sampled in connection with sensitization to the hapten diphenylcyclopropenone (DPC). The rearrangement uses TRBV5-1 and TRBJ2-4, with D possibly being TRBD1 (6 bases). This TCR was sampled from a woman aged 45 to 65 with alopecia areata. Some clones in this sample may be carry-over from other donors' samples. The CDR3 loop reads CASSLEDSTFDIQYF. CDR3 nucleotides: TGCGCCAGCAGCTTGGAGGACAGTACCTTCGACATTCAGTACTTC. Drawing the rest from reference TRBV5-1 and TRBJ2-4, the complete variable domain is KAGVTQTPRYLIKTRGQQVTLSCSPISGHRSVSWYQQTPGQGLQFLFEYFSETQRNKGNFPGRFSGRQFSNSRSEMNVSTLELGDSALYLCASSLEDSTFDIQYFGAGTRLSVL.